What follows are 3 T cell receptor beta chains derived from one specimen sequenced in a study of blood T cell repertoires in COVID-19. Sequenced by immunoSEQ multiplex PCR; TCRdb stores in-frame clones only, minus some. In the table there are about 230,000 clones, nearly 85% of which are singletons. The sample taken for sequencing was peripheral blood. The receptors shown here come from a woman under 40 with COVID-19, enrolled during active disease.

The chain carries TRBV19 and TRBJ1-2; 9 positions agree with TRBD1. CDR1 and CDR2 (germline): LNHDA, SQIVND (reference sequence). V lost 5 bases to trimming and J lost 4 bases; unmatched junction nucleotides: 14. CDR3 length: 17 amino acids. The CDR3 nucleotides are TGTGCCAGTAGTTACAAATTCGACAGGGGGTCTGTCTATGGCTACACCTTC. The encoded protein is CASSYKFDRGSVYGYTF.

CDR3 DNA: TGTGCCAGCAGCGCGGGGCAAAATTCACCCCTCCACTTT. Its protein is CASSAGQNSPLHF. The chain employs TRBV6-4 and TRBJ1-6; D perhaps matches TRBD1 (5 bases). This CDR3 has 13 residues. Germline CDR1 reads MRHNA; CDR2 reads SNTAGT. Between the trimmed V and J ends, which lost 6 bases and 7 bases, there was a span of 10 bases.

V is TRBV11-3 and J is TRBJ2-7, with 7 bases lining up with TRBD2. The V and J ends lost 4 bases and 6 bases, in that order; junction bases with no gene match: 9. From germline, CDR1 is SGHNT and CDR2 YENEEA. The CDR3 contains 14 residues. CDR3 DNA: TGTGCCAGCAGCTCGGGGAGGGGTTCGAGCGAGCAGTACTTC. Amino acid sequence: CASSSGRGSSEQYF.